The 10 T cell receptor beta chains below all came from one sample that was sequenced in a study of identical twins. One entry per CDR3 protein results from TCRdb running MiXCR on the 5' RACE reads. The sample has about 340,000 distinct CDR3 sequences; roughly an eighth are singletons. The same sample was also studied in work on yellow fever vaccine responses in identical twins.

The sample consisted of CD8+ T cells sorted from blood. These receptors all stem from a young woman in good health.

This clonotype was observed a handful of times. Here the CDR3 reads CSARGSYGYTF. The DNA for the CDR3 is TGCAGTGCTAGAGGCAGCTATGGCTACACCTTC. The V and J genes are TRBV20-1 and TRBJ1-2; D is unclear. V lost 1 base to trimming and J lost 4 bases, with 4 bases between them. The CDR3 has 11 amino acids. Germline values: CDR1 DFQATT, CDR2 SNEGSKA (reference sequence).

V usage is TRBV5-1 and J usage is TRBJ2-3; 10 bases align to TRBD1. V shed 4 bases and J 2 bases; nucleotides not matched to a gene: 7. The germline gives CDR1 SGHRS, CDR2 YFSETQ. The CDR3 is made up of 16 amino acids. DNA for the CDR3: TGCGCCAGCAGCCCGCCAGGGACAGGGGCCACAGATACGCAGTATTTT. Translated: CASSPPGTGATDTQYF. Together with reference TRBV5-1 and TRBJ2-3, the CDR3 gives the full variable domain: KAGVTQTPRYLIKTRGQQVTLSCSPISGHRSVSWYQQTPGQGLQFLFEYFSETQRNKGNFPGRFSGRQFSNSRSEMNVSTLELGDSALYLCASSPPGTGATDTQYFGPGTRLTVL.

This chain uses TRBV5-6 with TRBJ2-1; no reliable D call. Germline CDR1 is SGHDT and CDR2 is YYEEEE. V was shortened by 0 bases and J by 2 bases, with 9 bases between the two germline ends. The CDR3 runs to 15 residues. CDR3 DNA: TGTGCCAGCAGCTTGGTAGGTACGACCTACAATGAGCAGTTCTTC. As protein: CASSLVGTTYNEQFF.

This clonotype was recorded a few times. For the CDR3, the DNA is TGTGCCAGCAGCCTAAACAGGGGGCCTTCCTACGAGCAGTACTTC. This gives the protein CASSLNRGPSYEQYF. This chain uses TRBV7-8 with TRBJ2-7; 9 positions agree with TRBD1. The CDR3 contains 15 residues. V lost 5 bases to trimming and J lost 1 base; unmatched junction nucleotides: 6. Germline CDR1 reads SGHVS; CDR2 reads FQNEAQ.

The genes are TRBV2 and TRBJ2-7; D call uncertain. CDR3 length equals 14 residues. From germline, CDR1 is SNHLY and CDR2 FYNNEI. The germline V and J ends were trimmed by 0 bases and 3 bases, with 9 bases remaining between them. CDR3 bases: TGTGCCAGCAGTGAAGCGGGGTCCCGCTACGAGCAGTACTTC. It encodes CASSEAGSRYEQYF. Full variable domain (outside the CDR3, taken from reference TRBV2 and TRBJ2-7): EPEVTQTPSHQVTQMGQEVILRCVPISNHLYFYWYRQILGQKVEFLVSFYNNEISEKSEIFDDQFSVERPDGSNFTLKIRSTKLEDSAMYFCASSEAGSRYEQYFGPGTRLTVT.

This clonotype was found a few times. The chain recombines TRBV7-2 with TRBJ2-7, with 10 bases lining up with TRBD2. V trimming: 0 bases; J trimming: 7 bases; junction bases outside the gene matches: 12. The CDR3 loop spans 17 amino acids. Germline V CDR1 and CDR2: SGHTA, FQGNSA. CDR3 coding DNA: TGTGCCAGCAGCTTAGCCGCTCTGGTAGCGGGAGGTCGTGAGCAGTACTTC. Protein: CASSLAALVAGGREQYF.

The sample holds a few counts of this clonotype. V and J are TRBV20-1 and TRBJ2-3; 12 bases line up with TRBD2. This CDR3 has 18 amino acids. V lost 0 bases and J lost 0; bases outside the gene matches: 7. Germline V lookup: CDR1 DFQATT, CDR2 SNEGSKA (reference sequence). CDR3: CSARELAGGLPSTDTQYF. In DNA, the CDR3 is TGCAGTGCTAGAGAACTAGCGGGGGGCCTACCTAGCACAGATACGCAGTATTTT.

This clonotype was observed once. The V gene is TRBV7-9, the J gene TRBJ2-1, with D perhaps TRBD1 (6 bases). Trimming shortened V by 6 bases and J by 11 bases, and 26 bases separated the two germline ends. The germline CDR1 and CDR2 sequences are SEHNR and FQNEAQ (reference sequence). The CDR3 covers 16 residues. The CDR3: CASSPPVTGNGVKQFF. The CDR3 DNA reads as TGTGCCAGCAGTCCCCCGGTTACAGGGAATGGGGTGAAGCAGTTCTTC.

This clonotype has ten or more counts. The chain is built from TRBV12-3 or TRBV12-4 and TRBJ2-3; 8 positions match TRBD2. Trimming took 6 bases from V and 6 from J; bases not matched to a gene: 8. This CDR3 has 14 residues. In DNA form, the CDR3 reads TGTGCCAGCAGGCTCAGCGGGAGAAGGGATACGCAGTATTTT. Its translation: CASRLSGRRDTQYF.

This chain uses TRBV7-9 with TRBJ1-4, with D maybe TRBD1 (5 bases). V lost 5 bases to trimming and J lost 7 bases, with 14 bases between them. The CDR3 consists of 14 residues. Per germline, CDR1 SEHNR and CDR2 FQNEAQ (reference sequence). The CDR3 here is CASSPTVGVEKLFF. CDR3 DNA: TGTGCCAGCAGCCCGACAGTGGGAGTTGAAAAACTGTTTTTT.